This T cell receptor beta chain was sequenced in a study of shared clonotypes between healthy human individuals. Across the study: A couple of women and a few men aged 18 to 49 made up the donors. Overall study findings and caveats: Clonotype sharing among the donors was expected to vary with sequencing depth.

The naive CD8 subset, CD45RO-negative cells positively selected for CCR7, excluded terminally differentiated effector memory CD45RA+ cells. Donation came from healthy HIV-negative adults that had no recent acute infections or vaccinations. Only Caucasian adults living in Nashville, Tennessee served as donors. Clones were read by immunoSEQ multiplex PCR, and TCRdb kept only the in-frame ones, dropping some. The sample holds around 600,000 clones, around 95% seen once. About this clone: Its target is not known.

Germline CDR1 reads SGHNT; CDR2 reads YYREEE (reference sequence). The CDR3 sequence is 15 residues long. V lost 0 bases and J 1 base, leaving 10 bases between the germline ends. The genes are TRBV5-4 and TRBJ2-5; D is possibly TRBD2 (5 bases). Sequencing input: naive CD8+ T cells sorted from blood. This receptor was obtained from a woman in her 30s in good health. The CDR3 loop reads CASSLVEAGQETQYF. CDR3 in DNA: TGTGCCAGCAGCTTGGTGGAGGCAGGCCAAGAGACCCAGTACTTC.